The 31 T cell receptor beta chains given below trace back to one sample, sequenced in a study of vaccination and CD4 T cells after COVID-19. These receptors' targets are unknown. Once obtained from cultured CD4+ T cells, the DNA was sequenced using the Oncomine TCR Beta short-read assay. Via MiXCR, TCRdb re-called the PCR reads, giving one row per CDR3 protein. The sample includes around 15,000 distinct CDR3 sequences, 48% of them seen just once. Documented treatment: roughly 10-day PBMC culture with coronavirus spike peptide pools or control peptides (ViraFEST assay). The sequenced sample was CD4+ T cells from blood, cultured in vitro. The receptors originated from a human donor who had recovered from COVID-19.

This chain uses TRBV15 with TRBJ1-5; TRBD1 agrees at 10 bases. This CDR3 is built from 16 residues. Germline CDR1 reads LNHNV; CDR2 reads YYDKDF (reference sequence). The ends lost 5 bases at V and 4 bases at J; junction bases unmatched: 8. This CDR3 is CATSRSGGQGNQPQHF. The DNA for the CDR3 is TGTGCCACCAGCCGAAGTGGGGGACAGGGGAATCAGCCCCAGCATTTT. Variable domain in full (rest from reference TRBV15 and TRBJ1-5): DAMVIQNPRYQVTQFGKPVTLSCSQTLNHNVMYWYQQKSSQAPKLLFHYYDKDFNNEADTPDNFQSRRPNTSFCFLDIRSPGLGDTAMYLCATSRSGGQGNQPQHFGDGTRLSIL.

This sequence joins TRBV20-1 and TRBJ1-5; 10 bases are a match to TRBD1. The CDR3 extends over 14 amino acids. V lost 0 bases to trimming and J lost 6 bases; unmatched junction nucleotides: 2. Germline-derived CDR1 and CDR2 are DFQATT and SNEGSKA (reference sequence). CDR3 residues: CSARDRQGAQPQHF. For the CDR3, the DNA is TGCAGTGCTAGAGATCGACAGGGGGCTCAGCCCCAGCATTTT.

The chain couples TRBV27 to TRBJ2-7; 10 nucleotides agree with TRBD2. Germline lookup yields CDR1 MNHEY and CDR2 SMNVEV (reference sequence). The CDR3 is 15 residues long. With 6 bases clipped from V and 1 base from J, the junction kept 6 bases outside the gene matches. The DNA of the CDR3 is TGTGCCAGCAGACTAGGGACTAGCGTATCCTACGAGCAGTACTTC. Its translation: CASRLGTSVSYEQYF.

The V and J genes are TRBV20-1 and TRBJ2-7; 14 bases are shared with TRBD2. Germline CDR1 and CDR2: DFQATT and SNEGSKA (reference sequence). The CDR3 spans 18 residues. Unmatched junction bases numbered 19, after V lost 5 bases and J lost 7 bases. DNA of the CDR3: TGCAGTGCTGTCCGCGGGACTAGCGGGGGCATAGCCCGAGGGGAGCAGTACTTC. Protein sequence: CSAVRGTSGGIARGEQYF.

This clonotype appeared a single time. The CDR3 loop reads CASSLADRGYGYTF. The CDR3 DNA reads as TGTGCCAGCAGCTTGGCCGACAGGGGCTATGGCTACACCTTC. The rearrangement joins TRBV5-4 to TRBJ1-2; 8 bases match TRBD1. The CDR3 is 14 residues long. Germline V gene lookup returns CDR1 SGHNT and CDR2 YYREEE (reference sequence). V was clipped by 0 bases and J by 4 bases; unmatched bases: 2. Based on the CDR3 plus reference TRBV5-4 and TRBJ1-2, the full variable domain is ETGVTQSPTHLIKTRGQQVTLRCSSQSGHNTVSWYQQALGQGPQFIFQYYREEENGRGNFPPRFSGLQFPNYSSELNVNALELDDSALYLCASSLADRGYGYTFGSGTRLTVV.

The rearrangement joins TRBV2 to TRBJ2-2, with D unresolved. Germline V gene sequence: CDR1 SNHLY, CDR2 FYNNEI. V shed 2 bases and J shed 0 bases, with 7 bases lying between them. The CDR3 consists of 15 residues. The CDR3 nucleotides are TGTGCCAGCAGTGAACACGGCGCGAACACCGGGGAGCTGTTTTTT. This codes for CASSEHGANTGELFF.

V usage is TRBV20-1 and J usage is TRBJ2-7; possibly TRBD2 for D (5 bases). The CDR3 has 12 amino acids. Per the germline V gene, CDR1 is DFQATT and CDR2 is SNEGSKA (reference sequence). The CDR3 protein is CSSARGVYEQYF. CDR3 nucleotide sequence: TGCAGCTCGGCCCGGGGTGTGTACGAGCAGTACTTC.

This chain joins TRBV7-2 and TRBJ2-1; D is unresolved. Germline assignment: CDR1 SGHTA and CDR2 FQGNSA. This CDR3 has 13 amino acids. Between the trimmed V and J ends, which lost 1 base and 3 bases, there was a span of 4 bases. The CDR3 coding sequence is TGTGCCAGCAGCTTAGAGCGCTACAATGAGCAGTTCTTC. The encoded protein is CASSLERYNEQFF.

V usage is TRBV6-2 or TRBV6-3 and J usage is TRBJ2-5, with D unclear. Between the trimmed V and J ends, which lost 4 bases and 7 bases, there was a span of 10 bases. The CDR3 length is 12 residues. Germline V gene data show CDR1 as MNHEY and CDR2 as SVGEGT. The DNA for the CDR3 is TGTGCCAGCAGTTCCCAGGTTTTGACCCAGTACTTC. The encoded protein is CASSSQVLTQYF.

CDR3 DNA: TGTGCCAGCAGTTTATTTTCCCCGACAGGGGGCAAGGATTCACCCCTCCACTTT. Protein sequence: CASSLFSPTGGKDSPLHF. This chain joins TRBV27 and TRBJ1-6; 10 nucleotides agree with TRBD1. Germline V gene sequence: CDR1 MNHEY, CDR2 SMNVEV (reference sequence). CDR3 length: 18 amino acids. V gave up 1 base and J gave up 8 bases; unmatched junction bases: 11.

The chain links TRBV20-1 to TRBJ1-1; TRBD1 matches at 8 bases. Per germline, CDR1 DFQATT and CDR2 SNEGSKA (reference sequence). Germline trimming cut 5 bases from V and 0 bases from J; bases unmatched to any gene: 11. CDR3 length: 16 residues. CDR3 nucleotide sequence: TGCAGTGCTCCTAGAGAACACAGGGGGTTGAACACTGAAGCTTTCTTT. Translation gives CSAPREHRGLNTEAFF.

V gene TRBV7-9 combines with J gene TRBJ2-7; D ambiguous. CDR1 is SEHNR, CDR2 FQNEAQ, per germline (reference sequence). The CDR3 consists of 15 residues. The V end was cut by 2 bases, the J end by 1 base, with 12 bases between. The DNA of the CDR3 is TGTGCCAGCAGCTTAAGGCAGGAAGCGTCCTACGAGCAGTACTTC. This gives the protein CASSLRQEASYEQYF. Full variable domain (outside the CDR3, taken from reference TRBV7-9 and TRBJ2-7): DTGVSQNPRHKITKRGQNVTFRCDPISEHNRLYWYRQTLGQGPEFLTYFQNEAQLEKSRLLSDRFSAERPKGSFSTLEIQRTEQGDSAMYLCASSLRQEASYEQYFGPGTRLTVT.

A single count supports this clonotype. The chain combines TRBV28 with TRBJ1-4, with D possibly matching TRBD1 (6 bases). The V end lost 6 bases, the J end lost 5 bases, and 13 bases lay between the germline ends. Per germline, CDR1 MDHEN and CDR2 SYDVKM. The CDR3 consists of 14 residues. The CDR3 coding sequence is TGTGCCAGCAGGACGACAGGCGGAAATGAAAAACTGTTTTTT. Translation: CASRTTGGNEKLFF.

The rearrangement links TRBV6-1 to TRBJ2-7; TRBD2 matches 11 bases. Germline V CDR1 and CDR2: MNHNS, SASEGT. The length of the CDR3 is 15 residues. Trimming cost V 0 bases and J 6 bases; bases outside gene matches: 4. Written as DNA, the CDR3 is TGTGCCAGCAGTGAAGCTCTAGCGGGAGGTTTCGAGCAGTACTTC. Protein product: CASSEALAGGFEQYF.

This CDR3 reads CASSAIPGRGQSGTEAFF. The CDR3 region has the DNA TGTGCCAGCAGCGCTATACCGGGACGGGGGCAATCAGGCACTGAAGCTTTCTTT. The chain recombines TRBV5-5 with TRBJ1-1; perhaps TRBD1 as D (6 bases). The CDR3 consists of 18 residues. V dropped 4 bases and J dropped 4 bases, with 26 bases sitting between them. Germline CDR1 is SGHKS and CDR2 is YYEKEE (reference sequence).

This clonotype appeared a few times. Written as DNA, the CDR3 is TGTGCCAGCCCACGACACAGAAATCAAGAGACCCAGTACTTC. It translates to CASPRHRNQETQYF. The chain joins TRBV21-1 to TRBJ2-5. TRBV21-1 is annotated as a pseudogene. CDR3 length equals 14 residues.

The V call is TRBV6-2 or TRBV6-3, the J call TRBJ2-7, with 8 bases matching TRBD1. Germline V CDR1 and CDR2: MNHEY, SVGEGT. The CDR3 has 13 amino acids. The trim removed 6 bases at V and 6 bases at J, leaving 7 bases unmatched. CDR3 protein: CASSWTGIAEQYF. The CDR3 bases are TGTGCCAGCAGCTGGACAGGGATTGCCGAGCAGTACTTC.

V is TRBV15 and J is TRBJ2-1; tentative D call: TRBD2 (5 bases). The length of the CDR3 is 15 residues. Between the trimmed V and J ends, which lost 5 bases and 6 bases, there was a span of 17 bases. Germline V lookup: CDR1 LNHNV, CDR2 YYDKDF (reference sequence). The CDR3 region is CATSEATGKVNEQFF. The CDR3, as DNA: TGTGCCACCAGCGAAGCCACCGGGAAGGTCAATGAGCAGTTCTTC.

V is TRBV2 and J is TRBJ1-2; D may be TRBD1 (5 bases). CDR1 and CDR2 (germline): SNHLY, FYNNEI. V dropped 1 base and J dropped 4 bases, with 10 bases sitting between them. The CDR3 contains 14 residues. CDR3 coding DNA: TGTGCCAGCAGTGAAGACGGGGGTCCCTATGGCTACACCTTC. It encodes CASSEDGGPYGYTF.

This clonotype was recorded a few times. V and J are TRBV6-1 and TRBJ2-2, with D possibly TRBD1 on 5 matching bases. Germline V gene data show CDR1 as MNHNS and CDR2 as SASEGT. The CDR3 runs to 14 residues. Deletions cut 0 bases from V and 8 bases from J, with 10 bases between. The CDR3 region has the DNA TGTGCCAGCAGTGAAGCGGGATACAGGGGGGAGCTGTTTTTT. This codes for CASSEAGYRGELFF.

There are a few counts of this clonotype. The genes are TRBV10-3 and TRBJ2-7, with 12 bases matching TRBD1. Per the germline V gene, CDR1 is ENHRY and CDR2 is SYGVKD. This CDR3 has 14 amino acids. The ends lost 7 bases at V and 5 bases at J; junction bases unmatched: 6. In DNA form, the CDR3 reads TGTGCCATCAAAGGGGACAGGGGGCGAGACGAGCAGTACTTC. Protein: CAIKGDRGRDEQYF.

By sample share, this clonotype is medium-sized. The J gene is TRBJ2-3, the V gene TRBV5-4; TRBD2 matches at 10 bases. Germline lookup yields CDR1 SGHNT and CDR2 YYREEE (reference sequence). The V and J ends lost 2 bases and 3 bases, in that order; junction bases with no gene match: 3. This CDR3 comprises 15 residues. This CDR3 reads CASSFTSGDTDTQYF. CDR3 sequence (DNA): TGTGCCAGCAGCTTTACTAGCGGGGATACAGATACGCAGTATTTT. The variable domain in full, completed from reference TRBV5-4 and TRBJ2-3, reads ETGVTQSPTHLIKTRGQQVTLRCSSQSGHNTVSWYQQALGQGPQFIFQYYREEENGRGNFPPRFSGLQFPNYSSELNVNALELDDSALYLCASSFTSGDTDTQYFGPGTRLTVL.

This clonotype was seen only a few times. The CDR3 DNA sequence: TGTGCCAGCATCACGGACAGGGGGCGGTCAGATACGCAGTATTTT. As protein: CASITDRGRSDTQYF. V is TRBV5-4 and J is TRBJ2-3; TRBD1 matches 11 bases. This CDR3 comprises 15 residues. Trimming took 6 bases from V and 4 from J; bases not matched to a gene: 7. Germline V gene sequence: CDR1 SGHNT, CDR2 YYREEE (reference sequence).

This clonotype was observed once. The chain combines TRBV5-1 with TRBJ1-1; perhaps TRBD1 as D (5 bases). The V gene's germline CDR1 is SGHRS and CDR2 YFSETQ. The V end was cut by 4 bases, the J end by 4 bases, with 11 bases between. The CDR3 is made up of 13 amino acids. CDR3 in DNA: TGCGCCAGCAGCGGTCAGGGTGTCACTGAAGCTTTCTTT. It codes for CASSGQGVTEAFF.

This clonotype has more than one count but fewer than ten. The V and J genes are TRBV6-5 and TRBJ2-3; TRBD1 agrees at 8 bases. The V gene end was trimmed by 0 bases and the J gene end by 4 bases; junction bases not matched to a gene: 6. CDR1 is MNHEY and CDR2 is SVGAGI in the germline V gene. This CDR3 has 16 amino acids. As DNA, the CDR3 is TGTGCCAGCAGTTACTCTCGGACAGGGTTCTCAGATACGCAGTATTTT. This codes for CASSYSRTGFSDTQYF.

This clonotype was seen only a few times. The chain joins TRBV28 to TRBJ2-6, with D maybe TRBD2 (5 bases). The CDR3 sequence is 17 residues long. Per germline, CDR1 MDHEN and CDR2 SYDVKM. V was clipped by 3 bases and J by 3 bases, with 15 bases between them. This CDR3 is CASSFPRTAGGANVLTF. CDR3 DNA: TGTGCCAGCAGTTTCCCCCGTACTGCGGGTGGGGCCAACGTCCTGACTTTC.

V is TRBV6-5 and J is TRBJ2-5; 11 bases are shared with TRBD2. With V trimmed by 3 bases and J by 5 bases, 5 bases remained unmatched. The CDR3 has 15 residues. CDR1 is MNHEY and CDR2 is SVGAGI in the germline V gene. Written as DNA, the CDR3 is TGTGCCAGCAGTTATTATAGCGGGGGGGCTGAGACCCAGTACTTC. Its protein is CASSYYSGGAETQYF.

This chain connects TRBV19 to TRBJ1-5; 9 bases match TRBD1. The V gene end was trimmed by 7 bases and the J gene end by 2 bases; junction bases not matched to a gene: 12. Per the germline V gene, CDR1 is LNHDA and CDR2 is SQIVND (reference sequence). The CDR3 sequence is 17 residues long. The CDR3 DNA sequence: TGTGCCAGTACCGTCGGGACAGGGATCCTGGGCAATCAGCCCCAGCATTTT. Translating gives CASTVGTGILGNQPQHF.

The chain links TRBV28 to TRBJ1-5; TRBD1 is a possible D gene (6 bases). V dropped 4 bases and J dropped 2 bases, with 12 bases sitting between them. Germline CDR1 and CDR2: MDHEN and SYDVKM. The CDR3 is 15 amino acids. For the CDR3, the DNA is TGTGCCAGCAGTTCCCTGGGGGCTGGCAATCAGCCCCAGCATTTT. Its protein product is CASSSLGAGNQPQHF.

The rearrangement joins TRBV6-5 to TRBJ1-6; D perhaps matches TRBD1 (6 bases). Germline lookup yields CDR1 MNHEY and CDR2 SVGAGI. The CDR3 length is 17 residues. V was shortened by 0 bases and J by 9 bases, with 18 bases between the two germline ends. The CDR3, as DNA: TGTGCCAGCAGTTACTCTCGTGAGGGACAAAGTCGTTCACCCCTCCACTTT. It specifies CASSYSREGQSRSPLHF.

The chain joins TRBV10-2 to TRBJ1-5; D call uncertain. CDR3 size: 12 residues. The germline V and J ends were trimmed by 3 bases and 4 bases, with 4 bases remaining between them. Germline V gene data show CDR1 as WSHSY and CDR2 as SAAADI. The CDR3 protein is CASSEMNQPQHF. Here the CDR3 DNA reads TGCGCCAGCAGTGAAATGAATCAGCCCCAGCATTTT.